What follows describes a single T cell receptor (beta chain). The CDR3 totals 14 residues. V shed 5 bases and J shed 8 bases, with 18 bases lying between them. Germline V lookup: CDR1 SEHNR, CDR2 FQNEAQ (reference sequence). These data belong to a study of blood T cells in healthy people across ages. Next came a second PCR, run for about 6 to 11 cycles, which used a sample-barcoded 5' primer along with a J-beta primer mix. Each CDR3 protein is one row after TCRdb ran MiXCR on the 5' RACE reads. The sample yields 800,000 or so distinct CDR3 sequences, roughly 25% seen once. The same sample was also used in a study of T cells of mothers and their children.

The source is a boy between 10 and 17 years old in good health. Sample: blood. V is TRBV7-9 and J is TRBJ2-5; D is unclear. The CDR3 DNA is TGTGCCAGCAGCACCAGTGTGTTGGAGAATACCCAGTACTTC. Protein sequence: CASSTSVLENTQYF.